The rows below give T cell receptor beta chains drawn from one sample of a study of shared clonotypes between healthy human individuals. Profiled with immunoSEQ multiplex PCR; TCRdb holds only in-frame clones, not every one. Among some 2.3 million clones listed, more than 85% were seen once. The source material was naive CD4+ T cells from PBMCs. Receptors were obtained from a man aged 18 to 29 in good health. Some clones in this sample may be carry-over from other donors' samples. Each CDR3 is given with its conserved first and last residue. Fields, in order: D gene, V gene, CDR3 length, clone size, J gene, CDR3 protein, CDR3 DNA. D genes are given only for firm matches. The size of a clone is reported for some rows only, either as once, few or many, or as a class for expanded clones.

D: NA
V: TRBV29-1
length: 13
size: NA
J: TRBJ2-7
CDR3: CSVMRDSFYEQYF
DNA: TGCAGCGTTATGAGAGACAGCTTCTACGAGCAGTACTTC

D: NA
V: TRBV5-1
length: 17
size: NA
J: TRBJ2-1
CDR3: CASSLVTPRGSYNEQFF
DNA: TGCGCCAGCAGCTTGGTGACCCCTCGGGGGTCCTACAATGAGCAGTTCTTC

D: NA
V: TRBV7-9
length: 13
size: NA
J: TRBJ2-1
CDR3: CASSLEVAAKQFF
DNA: TGTGCCAGCAGCTTAGAGGTTGCGGCCAAGCAGTTCTTC

D: NA
V: TRBV7-9
length: 14
size: NA
J: TRBJ2-7
CDR3: CASSFMGDTYEQYF
DNA: TGTGCCAGCAGCTTCATGGGGGACACCTACGAGCAGTACTTC

D: NA
V: TRBV28
length: 17
size: NA
J: TRBJ1-3
CDR3: CASSLPSQTDSGNTIYF
DNA: TGTGCCAGCAGTTTACCCTCCCAGACTGACTCTGGAAACACCATATATTTT

D: NA
V: TRBV28
length: 11
size: NA
J: TRBJ1-1
CDR3: CASSWRTEAFF
DNA: TGTGCCAGCAGTTGGCGTACTGAAGCTTTCTTT

D: NA
V: TRBV9
length: 14
size: NA
J: TRBJ2-5
CDR3: CASSPGLQKETQYF
DNA: TGTGCCAGCAGCCCGGGACTTCAGAAAGAGACCCAGTACTTC

D: TRBD1
V: TRBV7-2
length: 15
size: NA
J: TRBJ1-5
CDR3: CASSLGQGLDQPQHF
DNA: TGTGCCAGCAGCTTAGGACAGGGGTTGGATCAGCCCCAGCATTTT

D: NA
V: TRBV5-1
length: 12
size: NA
J: TRBJ2-1
CDR3: CASSVIGNEQFF
DNA: TGCGCCAGCAGCGTTATTGGCAATGAGCAGTTCTTC

D: TRBD2
V: TRBV18
length: 17
size: NA
J: TRBJ2-7
CDR3: CASSQTTGLAGAHEQYF
DNA: TGTGCCAGCTCACAGACGACTGGACTAGCGGGAGCTCACGAGCAGTACTTC

D: TRBD2
V: TRBV2
length: 17
size: NA
J: TRBJ2-4
CDR3: CASSVPPSGGAKNIQYF
DNA: TGTGCCAGCAGTGTACCGCCTAGCGGGGGAGCCAAAAACATTCAGTACTTC

D: NA
V: TRBV9
length: 13
size: NA
J: TRBJ2-1
CDR3: CASSPDWYNEQFF
DNA: TGTGCCAGCAGCCCCGACTGGTACAATGAGCAGTTCTTC

D: NA
V: TRBV6-5
length: 13
size: few
J: TRBJ1-1
CDR3: CASSYLQGTEAFF
DNA: TGTGCCAGCAGTTACCTTCAGGGCACTGAAGCTTTCTTT